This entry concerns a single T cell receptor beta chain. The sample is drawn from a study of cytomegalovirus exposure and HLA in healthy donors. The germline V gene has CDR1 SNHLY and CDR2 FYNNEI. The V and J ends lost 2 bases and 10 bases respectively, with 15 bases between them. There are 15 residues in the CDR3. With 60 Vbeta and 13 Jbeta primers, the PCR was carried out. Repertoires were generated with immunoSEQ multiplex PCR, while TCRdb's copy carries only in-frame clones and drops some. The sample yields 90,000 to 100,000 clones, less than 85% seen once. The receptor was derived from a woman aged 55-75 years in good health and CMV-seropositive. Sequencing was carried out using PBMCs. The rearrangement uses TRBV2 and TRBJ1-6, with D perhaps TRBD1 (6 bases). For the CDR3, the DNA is TGTGCCAGCAGTGAATGGGCAGGGGTTGGGTCACCCCTCCACTTT. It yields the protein CASSEWAGVGSPLHF. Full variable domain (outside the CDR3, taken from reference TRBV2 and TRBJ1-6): EPEVTQTPSHQVTQMGQEVILRCVPISNHLYFYWYRQILGQKVEFLVSFYNNEISEKSEIFDDQFSVERPDGSNFTLKIRSTKLEDSAMYFCASSEWAGVGSPLHFGNGTRLTVT.